The present TCR beta chain was sequenced within a study of siplizumab effects on memory and regulatory T cells (dated by TCRdb to between 2017 and 2020). General notes on the study: The study looked at the effect of siplizumab, an anti-CD2 antibody, on alloreactive T-cell subsets in allogeneic mixed lymphocyte reactions made from human PBMCs. Results and caveats for the whole study, not just this receptor: In reactions with siplizumab, an average of around 70% of mappable alloreactive CD4+ clones were Treg-derived, compared with roughly 27% in control reactions. A naive or memory phenotype could not be assigned to roughly 75-97% of proliferating CD4+ or CD8+ clones. No functional confirmation was obtained for the suppressive function of proliferating Tregs from siplizumab cultures. The cumulative frequency of alloreactive sequences that could be traced back to unstimulated CD4+ memory T cells was significantly reduced by siplizumab. Unstimulated naive T cells appeared to be more diverse than memory T cells, and naive cells seemed to make a substantial contribution to the alloresponse. Sequences below about 10^-5 frequency were poorly captured, so only a minor fraction of alloreactive clones could be mapped to unstimulated subsets.

Preparation of the library involved the immunoSEQ multiplex PCR assay. The deep sequencing platform assayed 90,000 to 100,000 TCR templates per sample. Genomic DNA extracted from sorted T cells was used for TCRbeta CDR3 sequencing. The source study handled its data this way. The R programming language was used for clonal analysis of the TCRbeta CDR3 data. Alloreactive CD4+ and CD8+ clones were defined by comparing unstimulated samples with post-reaction CFSE-low samples. Regulatory or non-regulatory origin was assigned to alloreactive CD4+ clones by matching of sequences to sorted unstimulated Treg and non-Treg repertoires. TCRdb's version of the immuneACCESS table is confined to in-frame rearrangements and falls short of the full clone set. An unresolved V gene accounts for under half of the shortfall where checked; the remainder is of unknown origin. V, J and clone size are those of that table, while D and trimming were read from the DNA. In this sample the table shows around 95,000 clones, 94% of which occur a single time. Approximately 1.5% of the sample comes from the top ten.

Sorted unstimulated T cells and proliferating T cells recovered from mixed lymphocyte reactions were subjected to TCRbeta CDR3 sequencing. Fresh whole blood from fewer than twelve HLA-typed healthy donors was used to isolate PBMCs. Unstimulated CD4+ non-regulatory T cells were FACS-sorted to map the origin of alloreactive clones. About this clone itself: Its recognized antigen is unknown. Qualities for individual bases were not recorded, and no much larger clone is one base off.

CDR1 and CDR2, looked up from the germline V gene, are SNHLY and FYNNEI. The cysteine opens and the phenylalanine closes a CDR3 of 13 amino acids. Only the CDR3 part of the read is kept: 39 bases, read in frame from the first base. The germline ends are 10 bases apart after V is trimmed by 6 bases and J by 2 bases. The specimen sequenced was non-Treg CD4+ T cells sorted from blood. The intended sense of this specimen's cell subset or site label: FACS-sorted unstimulated CD4+ non-regulatory T cells. This receptor was obtained from a human donor in good health. The chain is encoded by TRBV2 joined to TRBJ2-5; TRBD1 is possibly the D segment (5 matching bases). The DNA reads TGTGCCAGCAGGCGACAGACACAAGAGACCCAGTACTTC. This encodes CASRRQTQETQYF.